The 20 T cell receptor beta chains listed next were all sequenced from one sample in a study of beta chain features in type 1 diabetes. Study findings and constraints: All four CD4+ subsets of Type 1 diabetes patients contained TCRB CDR3s that were moderately but significantly shorter.

Expressed TCRB transcripts were sequenced after all isolated RNA was converted to cDNA. Clones were read by immunoSEQ multiplex PCR, and TCRdb kept only the in-frame ones, dropping some. The table has some 350,000 clones, about 13% seen once. These receptors have no known antigen. Sequencing was performed on naive CD4+ T cells from blood. The origin of the receptors is a woman aged 18-29 years with type 1 diabetes.

This clone has a handful of counts. This rearrangement joins TRBV11-2 to TRBJ2-3; 10 nucleotides match TRBD2. This CDR3 contains 14 residues. V was pared by 6 bases and J by 7 bases, with 7 bases of the junction left unmatched. CDR1 is SGHAT and CDR2 is FQNNGV in the germline V gene. The DNA of the CDR3 is TGTGCCAGCAGGCTAGCGGGAGTGGGAAATACGCAGTATTTT. This codes for CASRLAGVGNTQYF.

The table lists this clone with a few counts. J is TRBJ1-1 and V is TRBV5-4; 9 bases align to TRBD1. The germline V gene has CDR1 SGHNT and CDR2 YYREEE (reference sequence). The V and J ends lost 4 bases and 3 bases, in that order; junction bases with no gene match: 4. The CDR3 runs 14 residues. DNA of the CDR3: TGTGCCAGCAGCCCCGGGGACAGGGACACTGAAGCTTTCTTT. Encoded protein: CASSPGDRDTEAFF.

The chain links TRBV27 to TRBJ2-3; a weak D match, TRBD1 (6 bases). Germline V gene data show CDR1 as MNHEY and CDR2 as SMNVEV (reference sequence). Trimming stripped 2 bases from V and 4 bases from J, with 19 bases between. There are 17 residues in the CDR3. Written as DNA, the CDR3 is TGTGCCAGCAGTTTAACCGCCAACAGGGTCCGGTCAGATACGCAGTATTTT. Protein sequence: CASSLTANRVRSDTQYF.

This clone came up a few times. The chain recombines TRBV30 with TRBJ2-1, with TRBD1 as a possible D gene (6 bases). Deletions cut 0 bases from V and 9 bases from J, with 12 bases between. The CDR3 runs 13 residues. Germline lookup yields CDR1 GTSNPN and CDR2 SVGIG (reference sequence). The CDR3 sequence: CAWSVQGSIEQFF. CDR3 DNA: TGTGCCTGGAGTGTACAGGGTAGCATTGAGCAGTTCTTC.

The chain has TRBV5-1 and TRBJ2-3; a possible D gene is TRBD2 (6 bases). Germline V lookup: CDR1 SGHRS, CDR2 YFSETQ. V was trimmed by 6 bases and J by 4 bases, leaving 9 bases between them. This CDR3 region has 12 residues. CDR3 region: CASKEGADTQYF. CDR3 coding DNA: TGCGCCAGCAAGGAGGGAGCAGATACGCAGTATTTT.

This chain connects TRBV1 to TRBJ2-7; the DNA was not used to check the table's D call, TRBD2. TRBV1 is given as a pseudogene. This CDR3 has 13 residues. The CDR3 sequence: CTSGRAGSYEQYV. The CDR3 DNA is TGCACCTCCGGGAGGGCGGGCTCCTACGAGCAGTACGTC.

The CDR3 nucleotides read TGTGCCAGTAGTTTGGACAGGAGCAATCAGCCCCAGCATTTT. This translates into CASSLDRSNQPQHF. The genes are TRBV19 and TRBJ1-5, with 7 nucleotides matching TRBD1. From germline, CDR1 is LNHDA and CDR2 SQIVND (reference sequence). The CDR3 covers 14 residues. V lost 5 bases to trimming and J lost 1 base; unmatched junction nucleotides: 2.

This clone appeared a few times. CDR3 in DNA: TGTGCCTCCGCAACGGGACTGGTGAAGACCCAGTACTTC. The encoded protein is CASATGLVKTQYF. The gene calls are TRBV7-9 and TRBJ2-5, with a possible D match to TRBD2 (6 bases). Germline V lookup: CDR1 SEHNR, CDR2 FQNEAQ (reference sequence). V lost 11 bases, J lost 6 bases, and 19 bases lay in between. This CDR3 region has 13 residues.

The sample holds a few counts of this clone. The chain has TRBV9 and TRBJ2-2; D is uncertain. This CDR3 has 13 amino acids. Germline V gives CDR1 SGDLS, CDR2 YYNGEE. Trimming shortened V by 1 base and J by 3 bases, and 4 bases separated the two germline ends. The CDR3 reads CASSVSDTGELFF. DNA for the CDR3: TGTGCCAGCAGCGTATCAGACACCGGGGAGCTGTTTTTT.

This chain uses TRBV4-2 with TRBJ1-5; D gene unclear. The CDR3 totals 15 residues. The V end lost 0 bases, the J end lost 9 bases, and 15 bases lay between the germline ends. Germline V gene data show CDR1 as LGHNA and CDR2 as YNFKEQ. The CDR3 DNA reads as TGTGCCAGCAGCCAAGAGTCTTTGGCAGGCCTGCCCCAGCATTTT. Its translation: CASSQESLAGLPQHF.

This clone has only one observation. This chain joins TRBV30 and TRBJ1-1; D might be TRBD1 (5 bases). Trimming cost V 7 bases and J 4 bases, with 16 bases left between them. Germline V CDR1 and CDR2: GTSNPN, SVGIG (reference sequence). There are 13 residues in the CDR3. CDR3 region: CALGADAGTEAFF. DNA of the CDR3: TGTGCCTTAGGGGCGGATGCCGGCACTGAAGCTTTCTTT.

This clone was observed a handful of times. This CDR3 is missing its conserved last phenylalanine or tryptophan, likely due to a read error. Because the CDR3's place on the DNA is in doubt, the DNA is left out and the CDR3 is given as listed by TCRdb. The chain couples TRBV6-5 to TRBJ1-2. The germline CDR1 and CDR2 sequences are MNHEY and SVGAGI. The CDR3 has 11 residues if both end residues are counted. CDR3 residues: CASRHRRGRAL.

The genes are TRBV6-5 and TRBJ2-3; 7 bases are shared with TRBD1. Germline trimming cut 6 bases from V and 0 bases from J; bases unmatched to any gene: 0. This CDR3 is 13 amino acids long. Germline CDR1 reads MNHEY; CDR2 reads SVGAGI. The chain's CDR3 is CASRDRSTDTQYF. The CDR3 bases are TGTGCCAGCAGGGACAGGAGCACAGATACGCAGTATTTT.

This clone has a handful of counts. V and J are TRBV29-1 and TRBJ2-7; unclear D gene. Germline V lookup: CDR1 SQVTM, CDR2 ANQGSEA. This CDR3 region has 13 residues. Trimming took off 4 bases at V and 1 base at J, with 11 bases between the two ends. The CDR3 region is CSVGPGPSYEQYF. CDR3 DNA sequence: TGCAGCGTTGGTCCGGGTCCTTCCTACGAGCAGTACTTC.

This clone was seen a few times. The chain employs TRBV7-7 and TRBJ2-1; 10 positions agree with TRBD2. The V and J ends lost 4 bases and 7 bases, in that order; junction bases with no gene match: 7. CDR3 length: 15 amino acids. Per germline, CDR1 SSHAT and CDR2 FNYEAQ (reference sequence). The CDR3 is CASSSGTSVLNEQFF. Here the CDR3 DNA reads TGTGCCAGCAGCTCCGGGACTAGCGTGTTGAATGAGCAGTTCTTC.

The J gene is TRBJ2-1, the V gene TRBV13; the match to TRBD2 covers 11 bases. With V trimmed by 5 bases and J by 6 bases, 6 bases remained unmatched. CDR1 is PRHDT, CDR2 FYEKMQ, per germline (reference sequence). This CDR3 comprises 15 residues. The CDR3 DNA follows: TGTGCCAGCAGCCACGGACTAGCGGGCGTCAATGAGCAGTTCTTC. Protein product: CASSHGLAGVNEQFF.

The CDR3 nucleotides read TGTGCCAGCAGCCCCATGGGGGGGGTCAATCAGCCCCAGCATTTT. Its protein product is CASSPMGGVNQPQHF. The rearrangement joins TRBV7-2 to TRBJ1-5; possible D gene TRBD1, 5 bases. There are 15 residues in the CDR3. V gave up 5 bases and J gave up 3 bases, with 14 bases separating them. The germline V gene has CDR1 SGHTA and CDR2 FQGNSA.

V and J are TRBV11-3 and TRBJ1-2, with TRBD1 matching 7 bases. The CDR3 runs to 13 residues. CDR1 SGHNT and CDR2 YENEEA come from the germline V gene. The V and J ends lost 5 bases and 2 bases, in that order; junction bases with no gene match: 2. The DNA of the CDR3 is TGTGCCAGCAGCGCACAGGGGAACTATGGCTACACCTTC. Amino acids: CASSAQGNYGYTF. Drawing the rest from reference TRBV11-3 and TRBJ1-2, the complete variable domain is EAGVVQSPRYKIIEKKQPVAFWCNPISGHNTLYWYLQNLGQGPELLIRYENEEAVDDSQLPKDRFSAERLKGVDSTLKIQPAELGDSAVYLCASSAQGNYGYTFGSGTRLTVV.

The chain combines TRBV5-4 with TRBJ1-2; D unresolved. CDR1 is SGHNT and CDR2 is YYREEE in the germline V gene (reference sequence). V lost 0 bases and J lost 0, with 9 bases in between. CDR3 length: 15 residues. The CDR3 protein is CASSLDWRTNYGYTF. The CDR3 DNA reads TGTGCCAGCAGCTTGGATTGGAGAACTAACTATGGCTACACCTTC. The variable domain in full, with the rest retrieved from reference TRBV5-4 and TRBJ1-2, is ETGVTQSPTHLIKTRGQQVTLRCSSQSGHNTVSWYQQALGQGPQFIFQYYREEENGRGNFPPRFSGLQFPNYSSELNVNALELDDSALYLCASSLDWRTNYGYTFGSGTRLTVV.

V usage is TRBV4-1 and J usage is TRBJ2-1; 7 nucleotides agree with TRBD2. The V gene's germline CDR1 is MGHRA and CDR2 YSYEKL. With 0 bases clipped from V and 8 bases from J, the junction kept 7 bases outside the gene matches. CDR3 size: 15 residues. The CDR3 DNA reads TGCGCCAGCAGCCAAGAGACTAGCCGCGTTTATGAGCAGTTCTTC. This gives the protein CASSQETSRVYEQFF.